These 5 T cell receptor beta chains were all obtained from the same sample, sequenced in a study of shared clonotypes between healthy human individuals. Naive CD8 cells lacked CD45RO and underwent positive selection for CCR7, leaving out terminally differentiated effector memory CD45RA+ cells. TCRdb's table, derived via immunoSEQ multiplex PCR, lists solely in-frame clones and lacks some. The sample yields about 700,000 clones, around 92% seen once. The source material was naive CD8+ T cells sorted from blood. The receptor source for this set is a man aged 30 to 39 in good health.

The chain uses TRBV29-1 and TRBJ2-1; the D is unclear. Trimming stripped 2 bases from V and 10 bases from J, with 9 bases between. From germline, CDR1 is SQVTM and CDR2 ANQGSEA. The CDR3 covers 11 residues. The CDR3 sequence is CSVEKGNEQFF. The CDR3 DNA sequence: TGCAGCGTTGAAAAAGGTAACGAGCAGTTCTTC.

V usage is TRBV6-6 and J usage is TRBJ2-7; weak D call: TRBD1 (5 bases). The length of the CDR3 is 12 residues. Germline V gene data show CDR1 as MNHNY and CDR2 as SVGAGI (reference sequence). V shed 10 bases and J shed 2 bases, with 12 bases lying between them. The CDR3 sequence is CATQGSTYEQYF. CDR3 DNA sequence: TGTGCCACCCAGGGATCTACCTACGAGCAGTACTTC.

The chain combines TRBV7-9 with TRBJ1-2, with a possible D match to TRBD1 (5 bases). Germline loops: CDR1 SEHNR, CDR2 FQNEAQ (reference sequence). V lost 2 bases to trimming and J lost 5 bases, with 15 bases between them. CDR3 length: 15 amino acids. CDR3 coding DNA: TGTGCCAGCAGCTTACCCACGGGACTGCCTTATGGCTACACCTTC. Translating it yields CASSLPTGLPYGYTF.

The rearrangement joins TRBV7-9 to TRBJ1-1, with 8 nucleotides matching TRBD1. Looked up from germline, CDR1 is SEHNR and CDR2 is FQNEAQ (reference sequence). The CDR3 is 14 residues long. V was clipped by 6 bases and J by 5 bases; unmatched bases: 8. CDR3 bases: TGTGCCAGCAGTCCGACGACAGGGGAGACTGAAGCTTTCTTT. This gives the protein CASSPTTGETEAFF.

In this sample, this clone turned up once. The sample has other DNA sequences that encode this CDR3 too. V gene TRBV7-9 combines with J gene TRBJ2-7; D may be TRBD2 (5 bases). CDR3 length: 14 residues. Germline V CDR1 and CDR2: SEHNR, FQNEAQ (reference sequence). Trimming took off 4 bases at V and 0 bases at J, with 10 bases between the two ends. As DNA, the CDR3 is TGTGCCAGCAGCTCTACGGGGTCCTCCTACGAGCAGTACTTC. The encoded protein is CASSSTGSSYEQYF.